The 24 T cell receptor beta chains reported below all come from one sample, sequenced in a study of sequential checkpoint blockade in melanoma. Treatment noted: randomized to nivolumab then ipilimumab (arm A) or the reverse (arm B). The assay was immunoSEQ multiplex PCR, and TCRdb's table has in-frame clones only and misses some. This table holds around 570 clones, about a fifth found once. Sequenced here: tumor tissue (inferred from file names), sampled from a patient given nivolumab and ipilimumab in sequence. These receptors originate from a human donor with melanoma.

The rearrangement links TRBV28 to TRBJ1-1; D may be TRBD1 (5 bases). Per the germline V gene, CDR1 is MDHEN and CDR2 is SYDVKM. CDR3 length: 13 residues. Trimming removed 5 bases from V and 1 base from J, with 8 bases in between. Here the CDR3 reads CASSPRENTEAFF. The CDR3 nucleotides read TGTGCCAGCAGTCCCAGGGAGAACACTGAAGCTTTCTTT.

This sequence joins TRBV11-3 and TRBJ1-3, with D maybe TRBD1 (5 bases). Looked up from germline, CDR1 is SGHNT and CDR2 is YENEEA. Between the trimmed V and J ends, which lost 3 bases and 2 bases, there was a span of 11 bases. CDR3 length: 15 amino acids. CDR3 sequence: CASSLEGPAGNTIYF. Written as DNA, the CDR3 is TGTGCCAGCAGCTTGGAGGGACCGGCTGGAAACACCATATATTTT.

By share, this clone counts as medium-sized. This chain uses TRBV11-3 with TRBJ2-3; no definite D call. Germline CDR1 and CDR2: SGHNT and YENEEA. The CDR3 covers 15 residues. The germline V and J ends were trimmed by 1 base and 1 base, with 9 bases remaining between them. The CDR3 loop is CASSLGAGGTDTQYF. CDR3 DNA: TGTGCCAGCAGCTTAGGGGCTGGAGGCACAGATACGCAGTATTTT.

V usage is TRBV18 and J usage is TRBJ2-2; D is undetermined. Germline V lookup: CDR1 KGHSH, CDR2 LQKENI. The ends were cut back, 2 bases at V and 1 base at J, with 5 bases in the middle. The CDR3 sequence is 14 residues long. As DNA, the CDR3 is TGTGCCAGCTCACCATCTGAGAACACCGGGGAGCTGTTTTTT. Translated: CASSPSENTGELFF.

This clone was recorded a few times. V is TRBV7-6 and J is TRBJ2-5; tentative D call: TRBD2 (5 bases). The ends were cut back, 7 bases at V and 3 bases at J, with 27 bases in the middle. CDR1 and CDR2 (germline): SGHVS, FNYEAQ. The CDR3 has 18 residues. Here the CDR3 DNA reads TGTGCCAGCACCCCTATTAGGGCTCCGGGATTAGAGGAAGAGACCCAGTACTTC. Protein product: CASTPIRAPGLEEETQYF.

Judged by abundance, this clone is large (0.1 to 1%). This chain joins TRBV6-8 and TRBJ1-1; D gene uncertain. In germline, CDR1 is MNHGY, CDR2 SAAAGT. With 0 bases removed from V and 9 bases from J, the gap between germline ends came to 8 bases. The CDR3 contains 12 residues. CDR3 protein: CASSYSTDKAFF. CDR3 bases: TGTGCCAGCAGTTACTCAACGGATAAAGCTTTCTTT.

The chain recombines TRBV7-4 with TRBJ2-7, with D perhaps matching TRBD2 (6 bases). The V end lost 0 bases, the J end lost 6 bases, and 9 bases lay between the germline ends. CDR3 length equals 13 residues. In germline, CDR1 is SGHVT, CDR2 SQSDAQ. Written as DNA, the CDR3 is TGTGCCAGCAGCTTAGCTCCCGGGGGCGAGCAGTACTTC. As protein: CASSLAPGGEQYF. Full variable domain (rest looked up from reference TRBV7-4 and TRBJ2-7): GAGVSQSPRYKVAKRGRDVALRCDSISGHVTLYWYRQTLGQGSEVLTYSQSDAQRDKSGRPSGRFSAERPERSVSTLKIQRTEQGDSAVYLCASSLAPGGEQYFGPGTRLTVT.

This clone is termed medium-sized (0.01 to 0.1%). V and J are TRBV11-3 and TRBJ2-3; 7 bases are a match to TRBD2. CDR1 is SGHNT and CDR2 is YENEEA in the germline V gene. The CDR3 consists of 15 residues. V trimming: 5 bases; J trimming: 3 bases; junction bases outside the gene matches: 8. CDR3 protein: CASSEGRAETDTQYF. CDR3 in DNA: TGTGCCAGCAGCGAGGGGAGGGCCGAGACAGATACGCAGTATTTT.

The rearrangement joins TRBV30 to TRBJ2-5; the D gene could be TRBD1 or TRBD2 (5 bases each). Trimming stripped 2 bases from V and 5 bases from J, with 21 bases between. Looked up from germline, CDR1 is GTSNPN and CDR2 is SVGIG (reference sequence). This CDR3 spans 16 amino acids. This chain's CDR3 is CAWSRGAGGDGETQYF. The CDR3 DNA follows: TGTGCCTGGAGTCGTGGGGCAGGAGGAGACGGGGAGACCCAGTACTTC.

The chain employs TRBV7-6 and TRBJ2-1; D remains unclear. With 1 base removed from V and 10 bases from J, the gap between germline ends came to 17 bases. Germline V gene lookup returns CDR1 SGHVS and CDR2 FNYEAQ. The CDR3 contains 15 residues. This CDR3 is CASSLEASFKLEQFF. Here the CDR3 DNA reads TGTGCCAGCAGCTTAGAGGCCAGCTTTAAGCTCGAGCAGTTCTTC.

This clone was counted a few times. The chain uses TRBV18 and TRBJ1-1; 7 positions agree with TRBD1. Germline-derived CDR1 and CDR2 are KGHSH and LQKENI. The trim removed 3 bases at V and 10 bases at J, leaving 14 bases unmatched. This CDR3 has 15 residues. The CDR3 DNA sequence: TGTGCCAGCTCACCGGCTAGCGGACAGGTTGGATCAGCTTTCTTT. Protein product: CASSPASGQVGSAFF.

This clone was recorded only once. This sequence joins TRBV19 and TRBJ1-3; unclear D gene. Germline V gene lookup returns CDR1 LNHDA and CDR2 SQIVND (reference sequence). This CDR3 is built from 17 residues. Trimming took 6 bases from V and 0 from J, leaving 18 bases between them. The DNA for the CDR3 is TGTGCCAGTAGGTCTTGGTCGGGTGCTTCCTCTGGAAACACCATATATTTT. Its protein product is CASRSWSGASSGNTIYF.

This clone was detected a few times. The chain carries TRBV11-3 and TRBJ2-7; maybe TRBD1 (5 bases). V lost 0 bases and J lost 3, with 12 bases in between. Germline V gives CDR1 SGHNT, CDR2 YENEEA. The CDR3 contains 15 residues. CDR3 residues: CASSLDRDSDYEQYF. CDR3 nucleotides: TGTGCCAGCAGCTTAGATCGAGACAGTGACTACGAGCAGTACTTC.

A single count supports this clone. This chain links TRBV19 with TRBJ2-7, with D maybe TRBD2 (6 bases). Germline CDR1 is LNHDA and CDR2 is SQIVND (reference sequence). V lost 8 bases and J lost 3, with 17 bases in between. The CDR3 length is 14 residues. The CDR3 spells CASRLGGKSYEQYF. CDR3 DNA: TGTGCCAGTCGACTAGGCGGGAAGAGCTACGAGCAGTACTTC.

By share of the sample, this clone is medium-sized. The chain employs TRBV11-3 and TRBJ2-7; D is undetermined. Germline CDR1 SGHNT, CDR2 YENEEA. There are 14 residues in the CDR3. The V and J ends lost 5 bases and 0 bases respectively, with 11 bases between them. The CDR3 spells CASSPEVASYEQYF. The CDR3 coding sequence is TGTGCCAGCAGCCCCGAGGTCGCCTCCTACGAGCAGTACTTC.

This clone was seen a few times. The J gene is TRBJ1-3, the V gene TRBV29-1, with D perhaps matching TRBD1 (5 bases). The V end was cut by 6 bases, the J end by 7 bases, with 13 bases between. Looked up from germline, CDR1 is SQVTM and CDR2 is ANQGSEA. There are 12 residues in the CDR3. CDR3 sequence: CSVESGGNTIYF. In DNA, the CDR3 is TGCAGCGTCGAATCGGGGGGGAACACCATATATTTT.

CDR3 amino acids: CASSYLGGEKLFF. DNA of the CDR3: TGTGCCAGCAGTTACTTGGGTGGCGAAAAACTGTTTTTT. V gene TRBV6-8 combines with J gene TRBJ1-4; the D is unclear. V lost 1 base and J 8 bases, leaving 8 bases between the germline ends. CDR3 length equals 13 residues. CDR1 and CDR2 (germline): MNHGY, SAAAGT.

The genes are TRBV30 and TRBJ1-2; D ambiguous. The germline V gene encodes CDR1 GTSNPN and CDR2 SVGIG (reference sequence). This CDR3 has 11 amino acids. Between the trimmed V and J ends, which lost 0 bases and 8 bases, there was a span of 7 bases. The CDR3 DNA is TGTGCCTGGAGTGTTTTCCGGGGCTACACCTTC. Translated: CAWSVFRGYTF.

The V and J genes are TRBV18 and TRBJ2-2, with a tentative D call TRBD1 (8 bases). This CDR3 contains 16 residues. V was trimmed by 1 base and J by 3 bases, leaving 12 bases between them. In germline, CDR1 is KGHSH, CDR2 LQKENI. The CDR3 protein is CASSPRQGRDTGELFF. In DNA form, the CDR3 reads TGTGCCAGCTCACCACGACAGGGGAGGGACACCGGGGAGCTGTTTTTT.

V and J are TRBV9 and TRBJ2-2; 8 bases line up with TRBD1. Germline CDR1 is SGDLS and CDR2 is YYNGEE. The CDR3 runs to 15 residues. The V segment lost 5 bases and the J segment 3 bases; nucleotides outside the gene matches: 6. The CDR3 bases are TGTGCCAGCAGTGCGGACAGGGCATACACCGGGGAGCTGTTTTTT. It codes for CASSADRAYTGELFF.

A few counts support this clone. The chain joins TRBV11-3 to TRBJ1-3; no clear D. Trimming removed 0 bases at V and 0 bases at J, with 6 bases between. The CDR3 sequence is 15 residues long. Germline assignment: CDR1 SGHNT and CDR2 YENEEA. The CDR3 DNA follows: TGTGCCAGCAGCTTAGAGCCGAGCTCTGGAAACACCATATATTTT. Its protein is CASSLEPSSGNTIYF.

This clone was observed a few times. The rearrangement links TRBV7-6 to TRBJ2-7, with D hard to call. Germline lookup yields CDR1 SGHVS and CDR2 FNYEAQ. V was clipped by 1 base and J by 3 bases, with 13 bases between them. CDR3 length: 15 residues. In nucleotides, the CDR3 is TGTGCCAGCAGCTTAGGGCTTCTCAGTCTCTACGAGCAGTACTTC. This gives the protein CASSLGLLSLYEQYF.

The gene calls are TRBV9 and TRBJ2-4; 9 bases are shared with TRBD1. The CDR3 spans 14 residues. The junction had 7 bases not matched to a gene; V was cut back by 5 bases and J by 7 bases. The germline CDR1 and CDR2 sequences are SGDLS and YYNGEE. CDR3 DNA: TGTGCCAGCAGTGGGACAGGGACTCTTAACATTCAGTACTTC. It is translated as CASSGTGTLNIQYF.

The V gene is TRBV23-1, the J gene TRBJ1-5; D might be TRBD1 (5 bases). TRBV23-1 is an ORF; its function is uncertain. The CDR3 spans 14 residues. Trimming took off 6 bases at V and 9 bases at J, with 18 bases between the two ends. CDR3 in DNA: TGCGCCAGCAGCTCAGGGTTGGGTGCGGGGCCCCAGCATTTT. Protein: CASSSGLGAGPQHF.